This TCR beta chain was identified during a study of blood T cell repertoires in COVID-19 (dated by TCRdb to the early 2020s). The study in broad terms: Collaborator samples came from the United States, Italy and Spain and covered acute and convalescent phases of COVID-19. The prospective study material was composed of cDNA or gDNA derived from T cells, B-cell-depleted T cells, or PBMCs. Subjects who had been exposed to COVID-19, were actively infected with it, or had recovered from it provided the deeply sampled blood TCRbeta repertoires that made up the dataset. A freely available public database, intended as a resource for researchers studying the immune response to SARS-CoV-2, is where the repertoires were released. Samples were obtained from the ongoing ImmuneRACE study (first 160 participants) and from about 1,300 subjects provided by 6 global collaborators. A de-identified subject ID, COVID-19 status, age in years and sex were almost always included in the sample metadata. Where available, HLA class I and class II types were obtained from metadata supplied by the sample provider rather than from assay-based typing. Results the study describes overall, beyond this receptor: How much clinical and demographic metadata was included differed by source and by participant, and the metadata was provided uncurated.

Enrolling through a virtual design, the prospective study's participants ranged in age from roughly 18 to 100 years and lived across some 22 United States geographic areas. In the prospective study, participants were assigned to cohorts based on the clinical history participants reported in a screening survey and a study questionnaire. Exposed participants had been in contact with someone with a PCR-confirmed or clinician-diagnosed COVID-19 case within 2 weeks of study entry. Mobile phlebotomists in the prospective study collected whole blood, serum and a nasopharyngeal or oropharyngeal swab from every participant. Prospective study participants could optionally give additional blood draws and questionnaires over an approximately two-month period. Prospective study blood samples were shipped either frozen or at room temperature before DNA extraction. In the case of this clone: Its antigen is not yet known. No base-level quality is on record; no much larger clone is a single base apart.

From V the trimming removes 4 bases and from J it removes 7 bases, while the gene matches leave 3 bases of the junction unaccounted for. The germline V gene (reference sequence) provides CDR1 LGHDT and CDR2 YNNKEL. Including cysteine and phenylalanine, the CDR3 has 14 amino acids. Just the 42-base CDR3 DNA is kept, in frame starting at base 1. The immunoSEQ Assay, a bias-controlled multiplex PCR, was used to amplify TCRbeta CDR3 regions from genomic DNA. From the authors' description of their analysis: The number of nucleated cells in each sample was estimated by amplification of reference gene primers within the assay. To quantify the absolute abundance of each unique TCRbeta CDR3 rearrangement, sequence reads were collapsed and filtered. Productive Simpson clonality was computed per sample as the square root of Simpson's diversity index over productive rearrangements. The immuneACCESS repertoire file appears here via TCRdb, limited to in-frame rearrangements. These files lack a portion of the clones; in checked studies, under half of the deficit traces to unresolved V genes, and the cause of the others is not known. D and trimming were read from the DNA, whereas the V and J calls and clone size are those reported in that table. For this sample there are about 220,000 clones; around four fifths appear just once. Approximately 5% of the sample is held by the ten biggest clonotypes.

The TCR originated in a woman between 50 and 59 years old who had been exposed to COVID-19. Recombination joined TRBV3-1 (or the pseudogene TRBV3-2) with TRBJ2-1; the central 11 bases match TRBD1. Material: PBMCs or T cells enriched from blood (not recorded which). The CDR3 here reads CASSRTGGMNEQFF. The nucleotide sequence is TGTGCCAGCAGCCGGACAGGGGGCATGAATGAGCAGTTCTTC.